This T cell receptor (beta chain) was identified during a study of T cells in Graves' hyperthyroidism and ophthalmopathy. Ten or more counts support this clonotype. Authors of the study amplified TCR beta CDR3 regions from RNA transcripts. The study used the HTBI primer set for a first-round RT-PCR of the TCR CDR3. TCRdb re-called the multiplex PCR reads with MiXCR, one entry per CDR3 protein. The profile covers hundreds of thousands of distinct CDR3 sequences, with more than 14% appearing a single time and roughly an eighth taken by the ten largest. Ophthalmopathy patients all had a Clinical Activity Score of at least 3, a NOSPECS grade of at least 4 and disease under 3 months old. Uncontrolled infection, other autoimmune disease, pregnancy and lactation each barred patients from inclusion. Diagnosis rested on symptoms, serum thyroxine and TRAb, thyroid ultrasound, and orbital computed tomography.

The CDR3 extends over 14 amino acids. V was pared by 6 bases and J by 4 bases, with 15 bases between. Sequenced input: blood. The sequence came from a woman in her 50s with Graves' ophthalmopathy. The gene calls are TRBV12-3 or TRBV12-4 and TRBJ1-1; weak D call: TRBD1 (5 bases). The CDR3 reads CASSAKTVITEAFF. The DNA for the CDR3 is TGTGCCAGCAGCGCCAAGACAGTTATCACTGAAGCTTTCTTT.